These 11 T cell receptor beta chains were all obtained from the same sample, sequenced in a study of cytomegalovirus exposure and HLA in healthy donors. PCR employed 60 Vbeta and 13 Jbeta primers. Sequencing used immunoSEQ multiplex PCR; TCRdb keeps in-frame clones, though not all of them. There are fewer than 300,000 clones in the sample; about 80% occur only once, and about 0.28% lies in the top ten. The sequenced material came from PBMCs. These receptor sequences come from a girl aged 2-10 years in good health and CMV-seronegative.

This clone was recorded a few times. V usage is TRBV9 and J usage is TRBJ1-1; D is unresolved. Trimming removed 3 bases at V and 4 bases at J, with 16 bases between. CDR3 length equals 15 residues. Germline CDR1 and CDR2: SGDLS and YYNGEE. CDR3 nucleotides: TGTGCCAGCAGCGCCTATGTCGGGTTTACCACTGAAGCTTTCTTT. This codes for CASSAYVGFTTEAFF.

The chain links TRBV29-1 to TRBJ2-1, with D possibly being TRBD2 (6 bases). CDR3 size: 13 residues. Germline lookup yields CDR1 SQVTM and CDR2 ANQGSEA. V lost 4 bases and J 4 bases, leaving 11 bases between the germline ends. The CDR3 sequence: CSVVGSGYNEQFF. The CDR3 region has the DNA TGCAGCGTTGTCGGTAGCGGATACAATGAGCAGTTCTTC.

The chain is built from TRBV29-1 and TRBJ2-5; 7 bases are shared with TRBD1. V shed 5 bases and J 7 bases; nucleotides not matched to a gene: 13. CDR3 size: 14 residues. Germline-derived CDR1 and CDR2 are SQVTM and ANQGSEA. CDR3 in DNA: TGCAGCGTTAGCCCGACAGGGCCCGAGGTGACCCAGTACTTC. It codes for CSVSPTGPEVTQYF.

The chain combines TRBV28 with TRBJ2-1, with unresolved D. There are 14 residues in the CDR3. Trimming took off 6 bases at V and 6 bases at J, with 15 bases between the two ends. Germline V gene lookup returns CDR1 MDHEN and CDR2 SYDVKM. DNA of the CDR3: TGTGCCAGCAGACTCCGCTGGGCTTCCAATGAGCAGTTCTTC. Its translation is CASRLRWASNEQFF. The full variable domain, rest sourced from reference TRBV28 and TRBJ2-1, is DVKVTQSSRYLVKRTGEKVFLECVQDMDHENMFWYRQDPGLGLRLIYFSYDVKMKEKGDIPEGYSVSREKKERFSLILESASTNQTSMYLCASRLRWASNEQFFGPGTRLTVL.

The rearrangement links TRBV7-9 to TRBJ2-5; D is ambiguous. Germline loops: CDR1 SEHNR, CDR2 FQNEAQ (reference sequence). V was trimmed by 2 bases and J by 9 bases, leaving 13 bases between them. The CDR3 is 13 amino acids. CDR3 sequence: CASSLLYTAPQYF. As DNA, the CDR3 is TGTGCCAGCAGCTTACTTTATACAGCCCCCCAGTACTTC.

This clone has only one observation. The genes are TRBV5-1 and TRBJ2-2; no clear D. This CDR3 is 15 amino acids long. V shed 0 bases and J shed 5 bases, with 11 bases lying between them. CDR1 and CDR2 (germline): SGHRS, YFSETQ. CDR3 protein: CASSLVSPQTGELFF. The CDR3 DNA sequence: TGCGCCAGCAGCTTGGTTTCCCCGCAGACCGGGGAGCTGTTTTTT.

The DNA of the CDR3 is TGCGCCAGCAGTGAGTCGGACAGGGGGCTTTCACCCCTCCACTTT. Translation gives CASSESDRGLSPLHF. V usage is TRBV10-1 and J usage is TRBJ1-6, with 11 bases identical to TRBD1. This CDR3 has 15 amino acids. CDR1 is WNHNN, CDR2 SYGVQD, per germline (reference sequence). V lost 0 bases and J lost 9; bases outside the gene matches: 1.

CDR3 protein: CSVRDRAGTSGRDTDTQYF. The DNA for the CDR3 is TGCAGCGTTAGGGACAGGGCCGGGACTAGCGGGAGGGACACAGATACGCAGTATTTT. This rearrangement joins TRBV29-1 to TRBJ2-3, with 16 positions matching TRBD2. Unmatched junction bases numbered 13, after V lost 5 bases and J lost 2 bases. Germline V gene data show CDR1 as SQVTM and CDR2 as ANQGSEA. This CDR3 is 19 amino acids long.

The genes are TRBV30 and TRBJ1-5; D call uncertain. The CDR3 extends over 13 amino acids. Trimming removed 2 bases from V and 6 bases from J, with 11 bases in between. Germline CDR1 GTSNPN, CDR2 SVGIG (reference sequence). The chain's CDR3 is CAWSFTDGQPQHF. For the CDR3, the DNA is TGTGCCTGGAGTTTTACAGACGGTCAGCCCCAGCATTTT.

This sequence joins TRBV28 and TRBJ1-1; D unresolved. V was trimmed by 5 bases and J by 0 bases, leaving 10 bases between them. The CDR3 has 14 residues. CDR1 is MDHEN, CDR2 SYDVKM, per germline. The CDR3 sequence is CASSLPPVNTEAFF. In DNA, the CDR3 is TGTGCCAGCAGTCTCCCCCCGGTGAACACTGAAGCTTTCTTT.

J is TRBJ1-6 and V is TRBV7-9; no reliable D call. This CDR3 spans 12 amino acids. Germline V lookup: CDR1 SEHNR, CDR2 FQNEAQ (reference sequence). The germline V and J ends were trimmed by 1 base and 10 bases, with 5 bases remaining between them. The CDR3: CASSLDGSPLHF. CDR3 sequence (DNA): TGTGCCAGCAGCTTAGATGGCTCACCCCTCCACTTT.